These T cell receptor beta chains were read from a single sample in a study of T cell repertoires in cytomegalovirus infection. For these TCRs, the target antigens are not known. TCRdb independently ran MiXCR on the reads; one entry per CDR3 protein. The sample yields around 540,000 distinct CDR3 sequences, roughly a third seen once. The source was cultured PBMCs, collected from culture after CMV antigen stimulation. The receptors originated from a human donor in good health (CMV status not recorded). Some clones in this sample may be carry-over from other donors' samples. Both conserved end residues are part of each CDR3. The D gene is left open where the match is weak. A clone size is listed for some rows: how often the clone was seen (once, few, many), or a class if it is expanded.

v_call	j_call	d_call	clone_size	cdr3_aa	cdr3_nt
TRBV7-8	TRBJ2-4	NA	many	CASSPPRRRDPKNIQYF	TGTGCCAGCAGCCCCCCCCGCCGACGCGATCCCAAAAACATTCAGTACTTC
TRBV4-3	TRBJ2-1	NA	few	CASSQEILDEQFF	TGCGCCAGCAGCCAAGAAATCCTTGATGAGCAGTTCTTC
TRBV12-3/TRBV12-4	TRBJ2-1	NA	NA	CASRRANSYNEQFF	TGTGCCAGCAGACGTGCTAATTCCTACAATGAGCAGTTCTTC
TRBV6-5	TRBJ2-1	NA	NA	CASYRVPGTGEQFF	TGTGCCAGCTACCGGGTCCCGGGTACCGGTGAGCAGTTCTTC
TRBV15	TRBJ2-5	NA	once	CATSRYGSQETQYF	TGTGCCACCAGCAGATATGGCAGCCAAGAGACCCAGTACTTC
TRBV12-3/TRBV12-4	TRBJ1-1	NA	few	CASPKGVRAFF	TGTGCCAGCCCCAAGGGTGTGCGGGCTTTCTTT
TRBV7-2	TRBJ1-1	NA	many	CASSSGFQGREAFF	TGTGCCAGCAGCTCCGGTTTTCAGGGACGTGAAGCTTTCTTT
TRBV2	TRBJ2-7	NA	NA	CASRAGQPNEQYF	TGTGCCAGCAGGGCGGGCCAACCCAACGAGCAGTACTTC
TRBV19	TRBJ2-1	TRBD2	NA	CASALAGGNNEQFF	TGTGCCAGTGCCCTAGCGGGAGGCAACAATGAGCAGTTCTTC
TRBV7-9	TRBJ1-4	NA	NA	CASSLTGGATNEKLFF	TGTGCCAGCAGCCTCACTGGCGGGGCAACTAATGAAAAACTGTTTTTT
TRBV12-3/TRBV12-4	TRBJ2-2	TRBD2	NA	CASSYGLAGTGELFF	TGTGCCAGCAGTTATGGACTAGCGGGAACCGGGGAGCTGTTTTTT
TRBV6-5	TRBJ1-5	NA	few	CASSYSKGNQPQHF	TGTGCCAGCAGTTACTCGAAGGGCAATCAGCCCCAGCATTTT
TRBV12-3/TRBV12-4	TRBJ2-1	NA	NA	CASFTRGSSYNEQFF	TGTGCCTCATTTACTCGGGGGAGCTCCTACAATGAGCAGTTCTTC
TRBV7-2	TRBJ2-4	NA	NA	CASSLREAKNIQYF	TGTGCCAGCAGCTTAAGGGAAGCCAAAAACATTCAGTACTTC